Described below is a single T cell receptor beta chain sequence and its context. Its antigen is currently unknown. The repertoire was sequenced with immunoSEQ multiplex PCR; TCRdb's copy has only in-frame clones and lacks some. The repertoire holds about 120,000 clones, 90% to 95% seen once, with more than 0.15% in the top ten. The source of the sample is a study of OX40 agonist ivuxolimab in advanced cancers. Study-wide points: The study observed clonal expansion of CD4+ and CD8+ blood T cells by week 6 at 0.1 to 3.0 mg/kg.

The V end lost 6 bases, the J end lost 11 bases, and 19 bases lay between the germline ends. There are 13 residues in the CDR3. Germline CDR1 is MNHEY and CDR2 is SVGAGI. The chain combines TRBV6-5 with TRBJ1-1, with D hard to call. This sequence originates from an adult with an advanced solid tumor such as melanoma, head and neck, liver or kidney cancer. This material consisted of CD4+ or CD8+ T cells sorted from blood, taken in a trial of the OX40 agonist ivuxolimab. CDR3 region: CASSAPGWAGAFF. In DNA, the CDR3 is TGTGCCAGCAGCGCTCCGGGATGGGCCGGGGCTTTCTTT.